What follows are 22 T cell receptor beta chains derived from one specimen sequenced in a study of control samples from healthy donors and cancer patients. Assay used: immunoSEQ multiplex PCR; TCRdb lists only in-frame clones, some missing. The repertoire consists of some 49,000 clones, with roughly 85% occurring once and the leading ten covering approximately 2.8%. Sequencing input: PBMCs. These receptor sequences come from a woman in her forties or fifties with lung cancer.

This rearrangement joins TRBV28 to TRBJ1-2; 7 nucleotides agree with TRBD1. The trim removed 4 bases at V and 10 bases at J, leaving 6 bases unmatched. Germline V lookup: CDR1 MDHEN, CDR2 SYDVKM. There are 12 residues in the CDR3. CDR3 sequence: CASSSTGDDYTF. The CDR3 DNA is TGTGCCAGCAGTTCAACAGGGGATGACTACACCTTC.

Of note for this clone: This sample also contains other DNA sequences that code for the same CDR3. The V and J genes are TRBV5-1 and TRBJ1-2, with D maybe TRBD1 (6 bases). Germline-derived CDR1 and CDR2 are SGHRS and YFSETQ. The CDR3 loop spans 15 amino acids. Trimming took off 0 bases at V and 8 bases at J, with 17 bases between the two ends. The CDR3 DNA reads TGCGCCAGCAGCTTGGCCTTCGGTGAGGGGGGGGGCTACACCTTC. Protein product: CASSLAFGEGGGYTF.

The V gene is TRBV27, the J gene TRBJ1-1, with D unclear. The CDR3 contains 14 residues. CDR1 and CDR2 from the germline V gene are MNHEY and SMNVEV (reference sequence). Trimming left V 1 base short and J 2 bases short, with 8 bases between. CDR3 DNA sequence: TGTGCCAGCAGTTTATTCGGAGCTAACACTGAAGCTTTCTTT. Its protein product is CASSLFGANTEAFF.

Details on this clone: The sample contains more than one DNA sequence encoding this CDR3. This chain connects TRBV24-1 to TRBJ2-3; no clear D gene. Trimming pared 5 bases from V and 2 bases from J, leaving 4 bases between. CDR3 length: 12 residues. Germline V gene sequence: CDR1 KGHDR, CDR2 SFDVKD. The CDR3 DNA reads TGTGCCACCAGTGCCGACACAGATACGCAGTATTTT. Residues: CATSADTDTQYF.

This clone showed up just once. The rearrangement uses TRBV5-1 and TRBJ1-1; 7 bases are shared with TRBD1. This CDR3 comprises 15 residues. The germline gives CDR1 SGHRS, CDR2 YFSETQ. V shed 4 bases, J shed 1 base, and the junction held 7 bases outside the gene matches. The CDR3 region has the DNA TGCGCCAGCAGCCAGGGCGGGACAGCGAACACTGAAGCTTTCTTT. This codes for CASSQGGTANTEAFF.

V and J are TRBV6-5 and TRBJ2-7; D may be TRBD1 (5 bases). Germline lookup yields CDR1 MNHEY and CDR2 SVGAGI. V lost 7 bases and J 1 base, leaving 11 bases between the germline ends. The CDR3 is made up of 13 amino acids. CDR3 sequence: CASITGLSYEQYF. The CDR3 region has the DNA TGTGCCAGCATTACAGGCCTTTCCTACGAGCAGTACTTC.

The chain joins TRBV6-2 or TRBV6-3 to TRBJ1-6; 10 nucleotides align to TRBD1. This CDR3 comprises 19 residues. With 4 bases clipped from V and 1 base from J, the junction kept 10 bases outside the gene matches. CDR1 and CDR2 (germline): MNHEY, SVGEGT. As DNA, the CDR3 is TGTGCCAGCAGTTTCGCACCGGGACAGGGGATATCCTATAATTCACCCCTCCACTTT. Its protein product is CASSFAPGQGISYNSPLHF.

This chain links TRBV9 with TRBJ2-2; no reliable D call. Trimming shortened V by 1 base and J by 1 base, and 5 bases separated the two germline ends. In germline, CDR1 is SGDLS, CDR2 YYNGEE. The CDR3 covers 14 residues. The CDR3 DNA is TGTGCCAGCAGCGTATTTGGGAACACCGGGGAGCTGTTTTTT. Protein sequence: CASSVFGNTGELFF.

The chain carries TRBV3-1 (or the pseudogene TRBV3-2) and TRBJ2-7; TRBD2 agrees at 11 bases. The CDR3 extends over 18 amino acids. Germline loops: CDR1 LGHDT, CDR2 YNNKEL (reference sequence). V trimming: 0 bases; J trimming: 2 bases; junction bases outside the gene matches: 9. The CDR3 here is CASSQDWASGGPTYEQYF. The CDR3 DNA is TGTGCCAGCAGCCAAGATTGGGCTAGCGGGGGGCCCACCTACGAGCAGTACTTC.

The genes are TRBV19 and TRBJ1-2, with TRBD1 matching over 8 bases. Per germline, CDR1 LNHDA and CDR2 SQIVND (reference sequence). CDR3 size: 15 residues. The V gene end was trimmed by 3 bases and the J gene end by 7 bases; junction bases not matched to a gene: 10. Here the CDR3 reads CASSISQGASAGYTF. Here the CDR3 DNA reads TGTGCCAGTAGTATTTCTCAGGGGGCATCAGCTGGCTACACCTTC.

J is TRBJ1-2 and V is TRBV19; 7 positions agree with TRBD1. Germline V CDR1 and CDR2: LNHDA, SQIVND (reference sequence). This CDR3 comprises 12 residues. The J segment lost 8 bases and the V segment lost 7 bases, leaving 7 bases of the junction unmatched. In nucleotides, the CDR3 is TGTGCCAGTAAGGGGGCCCGCGGGGGCTACACCTTC. Its translation is CASKGARGGYTF. The variable domain in full, with the rest retrieved from reference TRBV19 and TRBJ1-2, is DGGITQSPKYLFRKEGQNVTLSCEQNLNHDAMYWYRQDPGQGLRLIYYSQIVNDFQKGDIAEGYSVSREKKESFPLTVTSAQKNPTAFYLCASKGARGGYTFGSGTRLTVV.

The V call is TRBV11-2, the J call TRBJ1-6; TRBD1 is a possible D gene (5 bases). The CDR3 is made up of 13 amino acids. V dropped 0 bases and J dropped 10 bases, with 7 bases sitting between them. The V gene's germline CDR1 is SGHAT and CDR2 FQNNGV. The CDR3 DNA sequence: TGTGCCAGCAGCTTAGAGTGGGGCTCACCCCTCCACTTT. Its translation: CASSLEWGSPLHF. The full variable domain, its missing parts supplied by reference TRBV11-2 and TRBJ1-6, is EAGVAQSPRYKIIEKRQSVAFWCNPISGHATLYWYQQILGQGPKLLIQFQNNGVVDDSQLPKDRFSAERLKGVDSTLKIQPAKLEDSAVYLCASSLEWGSPLHFGNGTRLTVT.

The gene calls are TRBV19 and TRBJ1-1; D gene ambiguous. CDR3 length: 11 residues. Trimming removed 6 bases from V and 8 bases from J, with 10 bases in between. Germline V gene lookup returns CDR1 LNHDA and CDR2 SQIVND (reference sequence). Here the CDR3 reads CASSIVEEAFF. CDR3 bases: TGTGCCAGTAGCATTGTTGAGGAAGCTTTCTTT.

The gene calls are TRBV6-5 and TRBJ2-7; possible D gene TRBD1, 6 bases. Per the germline V gene, CDR1 is MNHEY and CDR2 is SVGAGI. This CDR3 contains 15 residues. The V and J ends lost 7 bases and 4 bases respectively, with 20 bases between them. The CDR3 DNA reads as TGTGCCAGCACCCCATTCCAGGGGTCCCATTACGAGCAGTACTTC. Translation: CASTPFQGSHYEQYF.

The genes are TRBV10-1 and TRBJ1-3, with a possible D match to TRBD1 (6 bases). CDR3 length: 15 amino acids. The V and J ends lost 6 bases and 2 bases respectively, with 14 bases between them. The V gene's germline CDR1 is WNHNN and CDR2 SYGVQD (reference sequence). CDR3 amino acids: CASRYRVGPGNTIYF. The CDR3 DNA reads TGCGCCAGCAGGTACAGGGTAGGGCCTGGAAACACCATATATTTT.

This chain connects TRBV27 to TRBJ1-1; D perhaps matches TRBD1 (6 bases). The V gene lost 5 bases and the J gene lost 5 bases, with 15 bases spanning the gap. CDR3 length: 14 amino acids. CDR1 is MNHEY and CDR2 is SMNVEV in the germline V gene (reference sequence). The CDR3, as DNA: TGTGCCAGCAGTATTGAAACAGGGATGACTGAAGCTTTCTTT. Translated, it gives CASSIETGMTEAFF.

The rearrangement joins TRBV7-6 to TRBJ2-1; TRBD2 might be the D (5 bases). Trimming shortened V by 3 bases and J by 9 bases, and 9 bases separated the two germline ends. Germline-derived CDR1 and CDR2 are SGHVS and FNYEAQ. The CDR3 length is 12 residues. CDR3 region: CASSFPGGEQFF. The CDR3 nucleotides read TGTGCCAGCAGCTTCCCCGGAGGTGAGCAGTTCTTC.

This clone was recorded once. The J gene is TRBJ2-3, the V gene TRBV5-1, with D perhaps TRBD1 or TRBD2 (5 bases each). V lost 3 bases and J lost 0, with 5 bases in between. Germline CDR1 is SGHRS and CDR2 is YFSETQ. The CDR3 runs to 13 residues. CDR3 coding DNA: TGCGCCAGCAGCTGGGACAGCACAGATACGCAGTATTTT. This encodes CASSWDSTDTQYF.

This chain uses TRBV7-3 with TRBJ2-1; TRBD1 agrees at 8 bases. There are 16 residues in the CDR3. V dropped 5 bases and J dropped 5; count of bases not matched to a gene: 11. Germline V gene sequence: CDR1 SGHTA, CDR2 FQGTGA. CDR3 residues: CASSPARGQLNNEQFF. As DNA, the CDR3 is TGTGCCAGCAGCCCCGCCAGGGGGCAGCTCAACAATGAGCAGTTCTTC.

V usage is TRBV12-3 or TRBV12-4 and J usage is TRBJ1-1, with D perhaps TRBD1 (5 bases). The V gene lost 6 bases and the J gene lost 1 base, with 9 bases spanning the gap. The CDR3 consists of 13 residues. CDR3 in DNA: TGTGCCAGCAGGCAAGGACAGAACACTGAAGCTTTCTTT. It translates to CASRQGQNTEAFF.

The J gene is TRBJ2-1, the V gene TRBV20-1; 15 nucleotides line up with TRBD2. Trimming removed 3 bases from V and 2 bases from J; junction bases left unmatched: 5. This CDR3 has 17 amino acids. Germline V gene lookup returns CDR1 DFQATT and CDR2 SNEGSKA (reference sequence). This CDR3 is CSASRGLAGGPYNEQFF. The DNA of the CDR3 is TGCAGTGCTAGTCGGGGACTAGCGGGGGGTCCCTACAATGAGCAGTTCTTC.

This sequence joins TRBV3-1 (or the pseudogene TRBV3-2) and TRBJ1-2, with D hard to call. The CDR3 has 14 residues. Germline V gene lookup returns CDR1 LGHDT and CDR2 YNNKEL (reference sequence). V was shortened by 0 bases and J by 4 bases, with 9 bases between the two germline ends. CDR3 DNA: TGTGCCAGCAGCCAAGATCAATCCCTCTATGGCTACACCTTC. This translates into CASSQDQSLYGYTF.